The sequence of this TCR beta chain was determined in a study of shared T cell receptors in the human thymus. The CDR3 totals 15 residues. Germline CDR1 reads MNHEY; CDR2 reads SMNVEV (reference sequence). V lost 5 bases and J lost 5; bases outside the gene matches: 11. Sequenced by immunoSEQ multiplex PCR; TCRdb stores in-frame clones only, minus some. This sample yields hundreds of thousands of clones, of which more than 75% are seen a single time; more than 0.009% belongs to the top ten. These data were also reused for a study on human thymus T cells. Per that study: Resections removed during corrective heart surgery provided the thymus tissue used.

The V call is TRBV27, the J call TRBJ1-1, with TRBD1 identical over 7 bases. The sequenced material came from thymocytes. The clonotype comes from a boy younger than two with a congenital heart defect. CDR3 residues: CASSPEQGKGTEAFF. In DNA form, the CDR3 reads TGTGCCAGCAGTCCAGAACAGGGGAAGGGGACTGAAGCTTTCTTT.